What follows are 19 T cell receptor beta chains derived from one specimen sequenced in a study of beta chain features in type 1 diabetes. Of the isolated RNA, all was reverse transcribed, and so the sequenced material was expressed TCRB transcripts. Data came from immunoSEQ multiplex PCR; TCRdb stores just in-frame clones and leaves some out. The table records around 180,000 clones, around an eighth of them present only once. The sequencing sample was made of central memory CD4+ T cells from blood. The receptors were gathered from a woman aged 18-29 years in good health.

This clone was counted between two and nine times. The V call is TRBV29-1, the J call TRBJ1-3; no firm D call. The V end lost 7 bases, the J end lost 3 bases, and 16 bases lay between the germline ends. Per the germline V gene, CDR1 is SQVTM and CDR2 is ANQGSEA. The CDR3 loop spans 14 amino acids. The CDR3 spells CSADPGRVGNTIYF. CDR3 DNA sequence: TGCAGCGCGGATCCGGGGAGAGTTGGAAACACCATATATTTT.

This sequence joins TRBV30 and TRBJ2-2; D might be TRBD1 (6 bases). Germline CDR1 and CDR2: GTSNPN and SVGIG (reference sequence). The CDR3 has 15 amino acids. Trimming pared 2 bases from V and 0 bases from J, leaving 10 bases between. The chain's CDR3 is CAWSLGHPNTGELFF. Written as DNA, the CDR3 is TGTGCCTGGAGTTTGGGACACCCGAACACCGGGGAGCTGTTTTTT.

This clone was seen more than once but under ten times. The rearrangement links TRBV4-1 to TRBJ1-2; TRBD1 is a possible D gene (5 bases). CDR1 MGHRA and CDR2 YSYEKL come from the germline V gene. The V and J ends lost 0 bases and 5 bases respectively, with 7 bases between them. The CDR3 is 13 amino acids. The CDR3 sequence is CASSQDRTYGYTF. Here the CDR3 DNA reads TGCGCCAGCAGCCAAGACCGGACATATGGCTACACCTTC.

This clone was found a few times. The CDR3 region has the DNA TGTGCCAGCAGCCAAAAAGGTGAAAGCGTAGCTTTCTTT. As protein: CASSQKGESVAFF. V is TRBV4-2 and J is TRBJ1-1; no firm D call. This CDR3 region has 13 residues. V was cut by 2 bases and J by 10 bases, with 14 bases left in between. Germline V lookup: CDR1 LGHNA, CDR2 YNFKEQ.

V usage is TRBV30 and J usage is TRBJ2-3; 10 bases are a match to TRBD2. V was clipped by 2 bases and J by 0 bases; unmatched bases: 8. Germline assignment: CDR1 GTSNPN and CDR2 SVGIG (reference sequence). The CDR3 spans 17 residues. As DNA, the CDR3 is TGTGCCTGGAGTCCAGCGGGAGGGCCCGTGAGCACAGATACGCAGTATTTT. It codes for CAWSPAGGPVSTDTQYF. Based on the CDR3 plus reference TRBV30 and TRBJ2-3, the full variable domain is SQTIHQWPATLVQPVGSPLSLECTVEGTSNPNLYWYRQAAGRGLQLLFYSVGIGQISSEVPQNLSASRPQDRQFILSSKKLLLSDSGFYLCAWSPAGGPVSTDTQYFGPGTRLTVL.

This clone has only a few counts. The chain employs TRBV7-3 and TRBJ2-5; 8 bases match TRBD1. After removal of 5 bases from V and 2 bases from J, the junction contained 7 bases not matched to a gene. The CDR3 length is 15 residues. Per the germline V gene, CDR1 is SGHTA and CDR2 is FQGTGA. CDR3 in DNA: TGTGCCAGCAGCCCCCGGGACAGGTTACAAGAGACCCAGTACTTC. Translated, it gives CASSPRDRLQETQYF.

In its sample, this clone was seen a few times. The CDR3 nucleotides are TGCGCCAGCAGCCAAGATGGATCTAGCGGGAGAGAGACCCAGTACTTC. As protein: CASSQDGSSGRETQYF. The chain couples TRBV4-1 to TRBJ2-5; 10 positions match TRBD2. The length of the CDR3 is 16 residues. Germline V gene sequence: CDR1 MGHRA, CDR2 YSYEKL. Losses at the gene ends were 0 bases for V and 4 bases for J; bases not matched to a gene: 5.

This clone was seen more than once but under ten times. The chain combines TRBV9 with TRBJ2-3; D is undetermined. The ends were cut back, 4 bases at V and 5 bases at J, with 5 bases in the middle. The germline CDR1 and CDR2 sequences are SGDLS and YYNGEE. CDR3 length: 11 residues. The CDR3 sequence: CASSPRDTQYF. For the CDR3, the DNA is TGTGCCAGCAGCCCCCGAGATACGCAGTATTTT.

The table lists this clone with a few counts. The CDR3 coding sequence is TGTGCCAGCAGCTTAGCAGGGCAGGGAAGCCACGAGCAGTACTTC. It codes for CASSLAGQGSHEQYF. The gene calls are TRBV7-9 and TRBJ2-7, with D tentatively TRBD1 (5 bases). The ends were cut back, 0 bases at V and 5 bases at J, with 14 bases in the middle. Germline V lookup: CDR1 SEHNR, CDR2 FQNEAQ (reference sequence). The CDR3 extends over 15 amino acids. The variable domain in full, with the rest retrieved from reference TRBV7-9 and TRBJ2-7, is DTGVSQNPRHKITKRGQNVTFRCDPISEHNRLYWYRQTLGQGPEFLTYFQNEAQLEKSRLLSDRFSAERPKGSFSTLEIQRTEQGDSAMYLCASSLAGQGSHEQYFGPGTRLTVT.

The rearrangement links TRBV30 to TRBJ1-4, with TRBD1 as a possible D gene (6 bases). The V end was cut by 1 base, the J end by 3 bases, with 12 bases between. The CDR3 length is 15 residues. Germline V gives CDR1 GTSNPN, CDR2 SVGIG (reference sequence). The DNA for the CDR3 is TGTGCCTGGAGTGGGGGCAGGGGACCTAATGAAAAACTGTTTTTT. Protein sequence: CAWSGGRGPNEKLFF. The full variable domain, rest sourced from reference TRBV30 and TRBJ1-4, is SQTIHQWPATLVQPVGSPLSLECTVEGTSNPNLYWYRQAAGRGLQLLFYSVGIGQISSEVPQNLSASRPQDRQFILSSKKLLLSDSGFYLCAWSGGRGPNEKLFFGSGTQLSVL.

The rearrangement uses TRBV30 and TRBJ1-4; D may be TRBD1 (6 bases). Germline values: CDR1 GTSNPN, CDR2 SVGIG (reference sequence). The CDR3 contains 15 residues. V lost 1 base and J lost 6, with 15 bases in between. CDR3 coding DNA: TGTGCCTGGAGTGAGGTCAGGGGAAGGGATGAAAAACTGTTTTTT. Protein: CAWSEVRGRDEKLFF. Using reference TRBV30 and TRBJ1-4 for the parts outside the CDR3, the full variable domain is SQTIHQWPATLVQPVGSPLSLECTVEGTSNPNLYWYRQAAGRGLQLLFYSVGIGQISSEVPQNLSASRPQDRQFILSSKKLLLSDSGFYLCAWSEVRGRDEKLFFGSGTQLSVL.

The chain combines TRBV10-2 with TRBJ2-1, with TRBD1 identical over 9 bases. Unmatched junction bases numbered 13, after V lost 8 bases and J lost 8 bases. Germline V lookup: CDR1 WSHSY, CDR2 SAAADI. This CDR3 region has 15 residues. The CDR3 loop is CASGRGGQGLHEQFF. The CDR3 bases are TGCGCCAGCGGGAGGGGGGGACAGGGACTCCATGAGCAGTTCTTC.

This clone was recorded a few times. The rearrangement links TRBV12-5 to TRBJ2-5, with a possible D match to TRBD1 (5 bases). Germline V lookup: CDR1 LGHNT, CDR2 FRNRAP. This CDR3 comprises 12 residues. Trimming shortened V by 3 bases and J by 8 bases, and 10 bases separated the two germline ends. Here the CDR3 DNA reads TGTGCTAGTGGTTTAGCAGGGCAAACCCAGTACTTC. This codes for CASGLAGQTQYF.

In this sample, this clone turned up a few times. The chain carries TRBV28 and TRBJ2-7, with 11 bases matching TRBD2. V lost 6 bases, J lost 4 bases, and 8 bases stayed unmatched. CDR3 length: 15 residues. CDR1 is MDHEN, CDR2 SYDVKM, per germline. In DNA, the CDR3 is TGTGCCAGCAGGCTTCCCGGGACTAGCGGATACGAGCAGTACTTC. It encodes CASRLPGTSGYEQYF. The variable domain in full, completed from reference TRBV28 and TRBJ2-7, reads DVKVTQSSRYLVKRTGEKVFLECVQDMDHENMFWYRQDPGLGLRLIYFSYDVKMKEKGDIPEGYSVSREKKERFSLILESASTNQTSMYLCASRLPGTSGYEQYFGPGTRLTVT.

The chain combines TRBV7-2 with TRBJ1-5; 7 bases agree with TRBD1. J was trimmed by 3 bases and V by 5 bases; bases with no gene match: 7. Germline V lookup: CDR1 SGHTA, CDR2 FQGNSA. There are 15 residues in the CDR3. This CDR3 is CASSDRQGNNQPQHF. The CDR3 DNA reads as TGTGCCAGCAGCGATCGACAGGGTAACAATCAGCCCCAGCATTTT.

This clone was detected only a few times. This sequence joins TRBV11-2 and TRBJ2-7; maybe TRBD2 (6 bases). Germline V gene data show CDR1 as SGHAT and CDR2 as FQNNGV. Trimming removed 1 base from V and 3 bases from J, with 19 bases in between. The length of the CDR3 is 17 residues. CDR3 coding DNA: TGTGCCAGCAGCTTAGCTGAGACTAGTCGACTTTACTACGAGCAGTACTTC. Protein product: CASSLAETSRLYYEQYF.

This clone was found a few times. The gene calls are TRBV9 and TRBJ1-5; D gene uncertain. This CDR3 comprises 15 residues. V lost 3 bases to trimming and J lost 0 bases, with 10 bases between them. CDR1 is SGDLS, CDR2 YYNGEE, per germline. The CDR3 bases are TGTGCCAGCAGCGGATCGGGGTATAGCAATCAGCCCCAGCATTTT. Translating it yields CASSGSGYSNQPQHF.

This clone has more than one count but fewer than ten. The chain uses TRBV30 and TRBJ1-2; tentatively, D is TRBD1 (6 bases). This CDR3 is 19 amino acids long. CDR1 and CDR2 (germline): GTSNPN, SVGIG (reference sequence). V lost 7 bases and J 1 base, leaving 31 bases between the germline ends. The CDR3 bases are TGTGCCTACCCCGAATCACCGCCCGGGCACAGGGCTCTTAACTATGGCTACACCTTC. The encoded protein is CAYPESPPGHRALNYGYTF.

The chain combines TRBV7-9 with TRBJ2-7; TRBD1 aligns across 7 bases. CDR3 size: 14 residues. Germline V CDR1 and CDR2: SEHNR, FQNEAQ (reference sequence). The V and J ends lost 5 bases and 0 bases, in that order; junction bases with no gene match: 4. CDR3 loop: CASSRDRASYEQYF. In DNA form, the CDR3 reads TGTGCCAGCAGCCGGGACAGAGCCTCCTACGAGCAGTACTTC.